The entry below gives a single T cell receptor (beta chain) sequence along with its context. What it binds is unknown. Collection of blood occurred at baseline, at cycle 4 day 1, and at cycle 7 day 1. This entry comes from a study of OX40 agonist ivuxolimab in advanced cancers. Study background: Each dose-escalation patient presented with hepatocellular carcinoma, melanoma, renal cell or head and neck cancer.

In germline, CDR1 is LNHDA, CDR2 SQIVND (reference sequence). This CDR3 contains 16 residues. V was cut by 5 bases and J by 1 base, with 14 bases left in between. The repertoire was sequenced with immunoSEQ multiplex PCR; TCRdb's copy has only in-frame clones and lacks some. The sample records about 81,000 clones, roughly 91% being singletons. General study findings and limits: At 0.1-3.0 mg/kg, partial responders had clonal expansion among the lowest observed. Clonal expansion was seen in CD4+ and CD8+ blood T cells by week 6 at 0.1 to 3.0 mg/kg.

The sequence derives from an adult with an advanced solid tumor such as melanoma, head and neck, liver or kidney cancer. The chain combines TRBV19 with TRBJ2-2; TRBD1 is a possible D gene (6 bases). The input for sequencing was CD4+ or CD8+ T cells sorted from blood, taken in a trial of the OX40 agonist ivuxolimab. In DNA, the CDR3 is TGTGCCAGTAGTCTACTGGCAGGGGAGAACACCGGGGAGCTGTTTTTT. It codes for CASSLLAGENTGELFF.